This is a list of T cell receptor beta chains from one sample in a study of read filtering for tumor transcriptome and immune sequencing. Using its own MiXCR run on the reads, TCRdb lists one record per CDR3 protein. The repertoire includes approximately 40,000 distinct CDR3 sequences, 13% to 15% of them detected once, and more than 15% sits in the top ten. What was sequenced was a population of CD138-negative cells sorted from bone marrow. The receptors shown here come from a donor aged 40 or older with multiple myeloma. Both conserved end residues are part of each CDR3. The D gene is left open where the match is weak. Clone size is stated in some rows and not others, as once, few, many or a class when expanded.

J gene,clone size,D gene,V gene,CDR3 length,CDR3 DNA,CDR3 protein
TRBJ2-5,many,.,TRBV7-8,13,TGTGCCAGCAGCCCGCGCGTCCAAGAGACCCAGTACTTC,CASSPRVQETQYF
TRBJ1-5,few,.,TRBV6-5,14,TGTGCCAGCAGTTCTGTACCTGGACAGTCGGAAGAGCATTTT,CASSSVPGQSEEHF
TRBJ2-7,many,.,TRBV28,15,TGTGCCAGCAGTCCCGGACTTGCCCCAACCTACGAGCAGTACTTC,CASSPGLAPTYEQYF
TRBJ1-1,.,.,TRBV6-6,11,TGTGCCAGCAGTTACGGGGGCGCAGCTTTCTTT,CASSYGGAAFF
TRBJ1-5,medium-sized,TRBD1,TRBV6-5,15,TGTGCCAGCAGTGGGAGGACAGGAGACAATCAGCCCCAGCATTTT,CASSGRTGDNQPQHF
TRBJ1-5,many,TRBD1,TRBV10-3,13,TGTGCCATGCAGGACAGGGAGGATCAGCCCCAGCATTTT,CAMQDREDQPQHF
TRBJ1-1,few,.,TRBV12-3/TRBV12-4,11,TGTGCCAGCAGTTTTTCCGGGAAAGCTTTCTTT,CASSFSGKAFF
TRBJ2-3,many,.,TRBV13,16,TGTGCCAGCAGCGCTGGGGGAGTGGGGATCACAGATACGCAGTATTTT,CASSAGGVGITDTQYF
TRBJ2-5,many,.,TRBV7-6,15,TGTGCCTGCAGCTTAGCGCAGGGAAACCAAGAGACCCAGTACTTC,CACSLAQGNQETQYF
TRBJ2-7,many,TRBD1,TRBV10-2,14,TGCGCCAGCACCGAGACAGGGACGGGGTACGAGCAGTACTTC,CASTETGTGYEQYF
TRBJ1-4,many,.,TRBV29-1,12,TGCAGCGTTGGGAAGCAGGGCGAAAAACTGTTTTTT,CSVGKQGEKLFF
TRBJ1-1,many,.,TRBV20-1,11,TGCAGTGCTAGAGACAGGGAAGTTGCTTTCTTT,CSARDREVAFF
TRBJ1-1,many,.,TRBV18,13,TGTGCCAGCTCACTTGCAGGGAACACTGAAGCTTTCTTT,CASSLAGNTEAFF
TRBJ2-2,many,TRBD2,TRBV28,14,TGTGCCACCGTAACGGGGGGTGGAGCCGGGGAGCTGTTTTTT,CATVTGGGAGELFF
TRBJ1-1,many,TRBD1,TRBV2,13,TGTGCCAGCGGAACAGGGGTAGGAACTGAAGCTTTCTTT,CASGTGVGTEAFF
TRBJ2-1,many,TRBD2,TRBV20-1,14,TGCAGTGCCAGTCAGGTAGCGGGGTACAATGAGCAGTTCTTC,CSASQVAGYNEQFF
TRBJ2-1,many,.,TRBV20-1,15,TGCAGTGCTTCATTAAAAAGGCCTCTTCTCAATGAGCAGTTCTTC,CSASLKRPLLNEQFF
TRBJ1-2,many,.,TRBV20-1,17,TGCAGTGCCGGAGGGGCAGTTAGACAGGCTTCTAACTATGGCTACACCTTC,CSAGGAVRQASNYGYTF
TRBJ2-1,many,TRBD2,TRBV6-1,16,TGTGCCAGCAGTGAACTAGCGGGGGGGCACGGCAATGAGCAGTTCTTC,CASSELAGGHGNEQFF
TRBJ2-3,many,.,TRBV20-1,13,TGCAGTTCCGGGACCGTTCTCGGAGATACGCAGTATTTT,CSSGTVLGDTQYF